Listed below are T cell receptor beta chains from one sample, sequenced in a study of CD8 T cells in ankylosing spondylitis. Via MiXCR, TCRdb re-called the 5' RACE reads, giving one row per CDR3 protein. Here the sample spans 30,000 to 45,000 distinct CDR3 sequences, 15% to 20% being singletons. The sequencing input was blood. These receptors were obtained from a male donor with ankylosing spondylitis or in good health (not recorded which). Both conserved end residues are part of each CDR3. A D gene is named only where the DNA matches it firmly. A row's size may be missing; if present it is once, few, many or a size class.

NA	13	TRBV7-9	TRBJ1-4	NA	TGTGCCAGCAGCTTAGTTCTGACAGCTCAACTGTTTTTT	CASSLVLTAQLFF
NA	13	TRBV7-2	TRBJ2-2	few	TGTGCCAGCAGCAAGTTTAACACCGGGGAGCTGTTTTTT	CASSKFNTGELFF
TRBD1	19	TRBV7-8	TRBJ2-2	few	TGTGCCAGCAGCGTCTTTTCCGGGACAGGGTTGGGGGACACCGGGGAGCTGTTTTTT	CASSVFSGTGLGDTGELFF
NA	15	TRBV28	TRBJ1-4	NA	TGTGCCAGCAGTTCGCGGGGGGAGACTAATGAAAAACTGTTTTTT	CASSSRGETNEKLFF
TRBD2	14	TRBV29-1	TRBJ2-1	NA	TGCAGCGCCGTACTAGCGGGATTCAGTTATGAGCAGTTCTTC	CSAVLAGFSYEQFF
TRBD1	15	TRBV7-8	TRBJ2-1	many	TGTGCCAGCAGCCACAGGGGGCGAATTGACAATGAGCAGTTCTTC	CASSHRGRIDNEQFF
NA	14	TRBV5-1	TRBJ2-3	few	TGCGCCAGCAGCCAAGGACCAGAGGCAGATACGCAGTATTTT	CASSQGPEADTQYF
NA	14	TRBV3-1	TRBJ2-5	NA	TGTGCCAGCAGCCAAAGGTCAAGGAAGGAGACCCAGTACTTC	CASSQRSRKETQYF
TRBD2	16	TRBV5-1	TRBJ2-2	NA	TGCGCCAGCAGCTTGGTACTAGCGGGGGACACCGGGGAGCTGTTTTTT	CASSLVLAGDTGELFF
NA	14	TRBV27	TRBJ2-2	NA	TGTGCCAGCAGTTTATTTGGAGCCACCGGGGAGCTGTTTTTT	CASSLFGATGELFF
TRBD1	14	TRBV15	TRBJ2-1	many	TGTGCCACCAGCAGAGCCTCAGGGGGCAATGAGCAGTTCTTC	CATSRASGGNEQFF
NA	16	TRBV4-1	TRBJ1-5	few	TGCGCCAGCAGCCAAGAGAGGGCAGTAAGCAATCAGCCCCAGCATTTT	CASSQERAVSNQPQHF
TRBD2	15	TRBV5-6	TRBJ2-5	NA	TGTGCCAGCAGCTTACCGGGACTAGGTGCGGAGACCCAGTACTTC	CASSLPGLGAETQYF
NA	11	TRBV29-1	TRBJ2-5	few	TGCAGCGTCGGGACTTCGGAGACCCAGTACTTC	CSVGTSETQYF
TRBD1	16	TRBV5-1	TRBJ2-2	NA	TGCGCCAGCAGCACACGGACAGGGTCTGGCACCGGGGAGCTGTTTTTT	CASSTRTGSGTGELFF
TRBD1	13	TRBV20-1	TRBJ2-5	few	TGCAGTGCCGCAGGGACAGACCAAGAGACCCAGTACTTC	CSAAGTDQETQYF
NA	15	TRBV7-8	TRBJ2-5	few	TGTGCCAGCAGCCGAACCGTGCTCCGCCAAGAGACCCAGTACTTC	CASSRTVLRQETQYF
NA	14	TRBV6-2/TRBV6-3	TRBJ1-1	few	TGTGCCAGCAGAGCTACAGGGTCGAATACTGAAGCTTTCTTT	CASRATGSNTEAFF
TRBD1	13	TRBV12-3/TRBV12-4	TRBJ2-3	few	TGTGCCAGCAGTATCGGACAGGGTGATACGCAGTATTTT	CASSIGQGDTQYF
TRBD1	16	TRBV5-1	TRBJ1-2	NA	TGCGCCAGCAGCAAAGGACAGGGAGTTTCCAACTATGGCTACACCTTC	CASSKGQGVSNYGYTF
NA	12	TRBV6-2/TRBV6-3	TRBJ2-2	NA	TGTGCCAGCAGTTTCGGCACCGGGGAGCTGTTTTTT	CASSFGTGELFF
TRBD2	14	TRBV3-1	TRBJ2-3	NA	TGTGCCAGCAGCCAAACTAGCGGTAAAAGTACGCAGTATTTT	CASSQTSGKSTQYF
NA	15	TRBV27	TRBJ2-2	NA	TGTGCCAGCAGCCCCCGCCCGGGCTCTACCGGGGAGCTGTTTTTT	CASSPRPGSTGELFF
NA	15	TRBV20-1	TRBJ2-2	NA	TGCAGTGCTACAGGCAGGACCCCGAGCACCGGGGAGCTGTTTTTT	CSATGRTPSTGELFF
NA	16	TRBV2	TRBJ2-2	NA	TGTGCCAGCAGTGAAGAAGTGAGGGCAGCCACCGGGGAGCTGTTTTTT	CASSEEVRAATGELFF
TRBD2	14	TRBV11-3	TRBJ2-1	NA	TGTGCCAGCGCCGCGGGCGGGGGGGCAAATGAGCAGTTCTTC	CASAAGGGANEQFF
NA	11	TRBV20-1	TRBJ2-3	few	TGCAGTGCTTCTCGGTTAGATACGCAGTATTTT	CSASRLDTQYF
NA	14	TRBV15	TRBJ2-5	NA	TGTGCCACCAGCGACGGGACTCTCGAAGAGACCCAGTACTTC	CATSDGTLEETQYF
NA	13	TRBV6-6	TRBJ1-4	few	TGTGCCAGCAGTCGGGACCCTAATGAAAAACTGTTTTTT	CASSRDPNEKLFF
TRBD1	14	TRBV7-2	TRBJ1-1	NA	TGTGCCAGCAGTCGAAGGTTAGGGGGCGATGAAGCTTTCTTT	CASSRRLGGDEAFF
TRBD2	15	TRBV7-2	TRBJ2-2	NA	TGTGCCAGCAGCCCATCGGGCGGGAGGCCCGGGGAGCTGTTTTTT	CASSPSGGRPGELFF
TRBD1	15	TRBV5-1	TRBJ1-4	NA	TGCGCCAGCAGCTTGAAGGGACAGGGCTATGAAAAACTGTTTTTT	CASSLKGQGYEKLFF
TRBD2	19	TRBV29-1	TRBJ2-1	many	TGCAGCGTTGAAGATGGCCTAGCGGGGGACCTGAGCTCCTACAATGAGCAGTTCTTC	CSVEDGLAGDLSSYNEQFF
TRBD1	15	TRBV9	TRBJ2-5	NA	TGTGCCAGCAGCGTAGTTGGGACAGGGGTCGAGACCCAGTACTTC	CASSVVGTGVETQYF
NA	12	TRBV7-2	TRBJ2-1	NA	TGTGCCAGCAGCTTATTCGACGAAAAGCAGTTCTTC	CASSLFDEKQFF
NA	16	TRBV12-3/TRBV12-4	TRBJ2-1	NA	TGTGCCAGCAGTTTAGGTTCTCCAGGAGTATACAATGAGCAGTTCTTC	CASSLGSPGVYNEQFF
NA	14	TRBV3-1	TRBJ2-2	few	TGTGCCAGCAGCAAGGGACTCCCCACCGGGGAGCTGTTTTTT	CASSKGLPTGELFF
NA	14	TRBV10-2	TRBJ2-1	NA	TGCGCCAGCAGTGGAGCTGACTATTACAATGAGCAGTTCTTC	CASSGADYYNEQFF
NA	15	TRBV7-9	TRBJ2-5	once	TGTGCCAGCAGCCGACTAACAGGATTCGAAGAGACCCAGTACTTC	CASSRLTGFEETQYF
TRBD2	15	TRBV20-1	TRBJ2-1	few	TGCAGTGCCATGTCGGGACTAGCGGTCCAAAGTGTGCAGTTCTTC	CSAMSGLAVQSVQFF
NA	12	TRBV7-2	TRBJ2-5	NA	TGTGCCAGCAGCATTAATCAAGAGACCCAGTACTTC	CASSINQETQYF
NA	14	TRBV11-2	TRBJ2-1	NA	TGTGCCAGCAGCTTCGGTTTGCGGTACAATGAGCAGTTCTTC	CASSFGLRYNEQFF
NA	14	TRBV28	TRBJ2-7	few	TGTGCCAGCAGTTACTCCCGGATAGTCCACGAGCAGTACTTC	CASSYSRIVHEQYF
TRBD2	14	TRBV29-1	TRBJ2-1	few	TGCAGCGTGGGCCTAGCGGGGAGGGGCAATGAGCAGTTCTTC	CSVGLAGRGNEQFF
NA	15	TRBV7-2	TRBJ2-1	NA	TGTGCCAGCAGCCCTCAGGGTCCAACTTACAATGAGCAGTTCTTC	CASSPQGPTYNEQFF
NA	13	TRBV12-3/TRBV12-4	TRBJ1-5	few	TGTGCCAGCAGATCGACAGAAACCCAGCCCCAGCATTTT	CASRSTETQPQHF
TRBD2	13	TRBV29-1	TRBJ2-5	NA	TGCAGCGTTGCCGCGGGGGGAGTCGGGACCCAGTACTTC	CSVAAGGVGTQYF
NA	15	TRBV7-2	TRBJ1-4	NA	TGTGCCAGCAGCTTAGTGGGGGGCACTAATGAAAAACTGTTTTTT	CASSLVGGTNEKLFF
NA	16	TRBV24-1	TRBJ2-1	many	TGTGCCACCAGTGATCTAGGGGTGGGAGAAGGGAATGAGCAGTTCTTC	CATSDLGVGEGNEQFF